This T cell receptor beta chain was captured in a study of T cells in Graves' hyperthyroidism and ophthalmopathy. Study-level background: Peripheral blood was drawn at first diagnosis, prior to all treatment. Study-wide results and caveats: A 13 V-J signature model discriminated ophthalmopathy versus stable hyperthyroidism.

TCR beta CDR3 sequences were amplified from RNA transcripts. The HTBI primer set drove a first-round RT-PCR of the TCR CDR3. TCRdb used MiXCR to reprocess the multiplex PCR reads, holding one entry per CDR3 protein. Among about 380,000 distinct CDR3 sequences listed, 14% were seen once. Trimming stripped 5 bases from V and 5 bases from J, with 17 bases between. CDR1 is SGHDT and CDR2 is YYEEEE in the germline V gene. The CDR3 loop spans 15 amino acids. This clonotype appeared many times. Its antigen is not known. This TCR was sampled from a woman in her thirties with Graves' ophthalmopathy. Sequenced material: blood. This chain links TRBV5-6 with TRBJ1-5; TRBD1 is a possible D gene (5 bases). The CDR3 spells CASSPGPGEDQPQHF. Here the CDR3 DNA reads TGTGCCAGCAGTCCGGGACCGGGGGAGGATCAGCCCCAGCATTTT.